Sequencing of this T cell receptor (beta chain) was carried out in a study of CD8 T cells in ankylosing spondylitis. Study-wide results and limits: Disease-linked clones were reportedly significantly enriched in matched ankylosing spondylitis synovial fluid. Reactive arthritis synovial fluid and blood were previously reported to contain some motif variants. Disease-linked clones displayed a CD8+ phenotype and appeared relatively rarely in peripheral blood.

This CDR3 is 12 amino acids long. Trimming pared 8 bases from V and 10 bases from J, leaving 16 bases between. With molecular barcodes, quantitative 5'-RACE was used to make the TCR beta libraries. From the 5' RACE reads, TCRdb called clonotypes with MiXCR, one entry per CDR3 protein. The data show around 300,000 distinct CDR3 sequences, with 14% to 15% seen just once and about 1.1% held by the top ten. This clonotype has only a few counts. The antigen is not known. This chain links TRBV12-3 or TRBV12-4 with TRBJ2-3; D call uncertain. Input material: blood, either unsorted or a sorted T cell fraction (not recorded which). The sequence was collected from a male donor with ankylosing spondylitis or in good health (not recorded which). The CDR3 reads CASSLRSDAQYF. For the CDR3, the DNA is TGTGCCAGCTCACTCCGCAGCGACGCGCAGTATTTT.